This TCR beta chain derives from a study of blood T cells in healthy people across ages. Together with a sample-barcoded 5' primer, a J-beta primer mix was included in a second PCR lasting about 6 to 11 cycles. A single record per CDR3 protein comes from TCRdb applying MiXCR to the 5' RACE reads. This sample has roughly 800,000 distinct CDR3 sequences; 20% to 25% occur once, and the top ten carry 9.4%. V was trimmed by 3 bases and J by 5 bases, leaving 13 bases between them. The CDR3 covers 14 residues. Germline lookup yields CDR1 SNHLY and CDR2 FYNNEI. These same records also appear under a second study, on T cells of mothers and their children.

The receptor comes from a boy younger than 18 in good health. The V gene is TRBV2, the J gene TRBJ1-2; D is possibly TRBD1 (5 bases). The sample comprised blood. CDR3 region: CASSEAAKGYGYTF. The DNA of the CDR3 is TGTGCCAGCAGTGAGGCAGCAAAGGGGTATGGCTACACCTTC.